A single TCR beta chain is shown here with its context. Trimming left V 7 bases short and J 4 bases short, with 16 bases between. CDR3 size: 14 residues. Germline loops: CDR1 SNHLY, CDR2 FYNNEI. Sequenced by immunoSEQ multiplex PCR; TCRdb stores in-frame clones only, minus some. The table has fewer than 90,000 clones, roughly 93% seen once. The data derive from a study of technical replicates of blood from a handful of donors. Material: T cells isolated from PBMCs. The sequence came from a human donor in good health. The chain links TRBV2 to TRBJ1-2; D unclear. The CDR3 is CASKPGFLGYGYTF. For the CDR3, the DNA is TGTGCCAGCAAACCGGGGTTCCTTGGCTATGGCTACACCTTC.